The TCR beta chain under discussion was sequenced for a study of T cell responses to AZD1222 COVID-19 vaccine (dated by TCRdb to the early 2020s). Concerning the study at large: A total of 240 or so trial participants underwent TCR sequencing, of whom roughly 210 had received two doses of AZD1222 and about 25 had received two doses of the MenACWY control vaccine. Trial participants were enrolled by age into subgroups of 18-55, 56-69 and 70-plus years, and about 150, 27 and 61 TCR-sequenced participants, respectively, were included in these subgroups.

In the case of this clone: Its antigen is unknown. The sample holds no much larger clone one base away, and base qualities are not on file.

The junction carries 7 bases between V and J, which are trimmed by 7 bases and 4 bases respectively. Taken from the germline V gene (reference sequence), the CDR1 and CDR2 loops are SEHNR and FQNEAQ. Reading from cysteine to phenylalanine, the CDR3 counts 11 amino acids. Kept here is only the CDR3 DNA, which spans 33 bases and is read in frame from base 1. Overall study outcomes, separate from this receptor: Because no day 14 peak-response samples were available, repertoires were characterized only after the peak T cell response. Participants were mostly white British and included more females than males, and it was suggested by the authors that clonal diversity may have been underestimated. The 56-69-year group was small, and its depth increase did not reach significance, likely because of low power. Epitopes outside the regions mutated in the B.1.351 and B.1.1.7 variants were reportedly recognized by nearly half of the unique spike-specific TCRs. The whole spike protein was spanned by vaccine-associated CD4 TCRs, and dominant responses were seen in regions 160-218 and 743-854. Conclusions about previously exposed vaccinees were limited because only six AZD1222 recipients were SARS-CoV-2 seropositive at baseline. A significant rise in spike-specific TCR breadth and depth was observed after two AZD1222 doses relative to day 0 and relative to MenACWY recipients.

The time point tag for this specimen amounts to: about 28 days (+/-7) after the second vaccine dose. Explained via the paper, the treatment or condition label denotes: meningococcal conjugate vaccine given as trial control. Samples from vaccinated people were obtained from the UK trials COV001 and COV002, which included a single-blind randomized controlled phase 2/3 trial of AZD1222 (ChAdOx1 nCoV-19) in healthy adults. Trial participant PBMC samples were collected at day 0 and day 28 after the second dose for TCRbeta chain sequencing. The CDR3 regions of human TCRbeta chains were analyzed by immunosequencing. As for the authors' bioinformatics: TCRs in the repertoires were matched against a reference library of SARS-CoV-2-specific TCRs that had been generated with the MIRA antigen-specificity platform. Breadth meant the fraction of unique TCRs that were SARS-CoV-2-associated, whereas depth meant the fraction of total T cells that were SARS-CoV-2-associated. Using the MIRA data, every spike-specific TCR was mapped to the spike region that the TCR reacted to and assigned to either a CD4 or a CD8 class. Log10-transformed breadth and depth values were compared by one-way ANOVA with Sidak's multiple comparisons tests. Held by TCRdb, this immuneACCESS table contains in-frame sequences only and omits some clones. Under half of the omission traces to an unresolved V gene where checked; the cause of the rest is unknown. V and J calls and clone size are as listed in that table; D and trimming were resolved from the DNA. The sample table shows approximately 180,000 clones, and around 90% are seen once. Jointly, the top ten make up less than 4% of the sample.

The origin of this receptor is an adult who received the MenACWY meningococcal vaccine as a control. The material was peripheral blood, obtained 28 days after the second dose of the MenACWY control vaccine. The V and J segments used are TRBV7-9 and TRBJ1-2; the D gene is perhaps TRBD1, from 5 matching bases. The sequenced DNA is TGTGCCAGCATGGGGGGCTATGGCTACACCTTC. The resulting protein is CASMGGYGYTF.